These 7 T cell receptor beta chains were all obtained from the same sample, sequenced in a study of T cell repertoires in cytomegalovirus infection. TCRdb recomputed calls from the reads with MiXCR, one row per CDR3 protein. The repertoire includes fewer than 550,000 distinct CDR3 sequences, roughly 29% of them detected once, and roughly an eighth sits in the top ten. The specimen sequenced was PBMCs. Source of these receptors: a human donor in good health (CMV status not recorded). Some clones in this sample may be carry-over from other donors' samples.

This clonotype showed up many times. The chain's CDR3 is CASSLDQGRRNTIYF. The CDR3 DNA is TGTGCCAGCAGCTTAGATCAGGGACGCCGAAACACCATATATTTT. This rearrangement joins TRBV7-2 to TRBJ1-3, with D possibly being TRBD1 (5 bases). The CDR3 sequence is 15 residues long. CDR1 and CDR2 (germline): SGHTA, FQGNSA. V was trimmed by 1 base and J by 5 bases, leaving 12 bases between them. The complete variable domain, with remaining parts taken from reference TRBV7-2 and TRBJ1-3, reads GAGVSQSPSNKVTEKGKDVELRCDPISGHTALYWYRQSLGQGLEFLIYFQGNSAPDKSGLPSDRFSAERTGGSVSTLTIQRTQQEDSAVYLCASSLDQGRRNTIYFGEGSWLTVV.

This chain links TRBV4-2 with TRBJ1-2, with D unclear. The CDR3 is 12 amino acids. Germline CDR1 LGHNA, CDR2 YNFKEQ. Trimming stripped 0 bases from V and 10 bases from J, with 9 bases between. CDR3 protein: CASSQENRYYTF. CDR3 coding DNA: TGTGCCAGCAGCCAAGAAAACAGATACTACACCTTC.

This clonotype was seen ten or more times. V gene TRBV19 combines with J gene TRBJ1-4; no definite D call. The V end lost 2 bases, the J end lost 5 bases, and 9 bases lay between the germline ends. The germline V gene encodes CDR1 LNHDA and CDR2 SQIVND (reference sequence). The CDR3 extends over 14 amino acids. The CDR3 is CASSIPPTNEKLFF. CDR3 DNA sequence: TGTGCCAGTAGTATACCCCCGACGAATGAAAAACTGTTTTTT.

This clonotype appeared a few times. The chain carries TRBV6-5 and TRBJ2-3; 14 positions agree with TRBD2. Losses at the gene ends were 2 bases for V and 5 bases for J; bases not matched to a gene: 9. This CDR3 is 18 amino acids long. CDR1 and CDR2 from the germline V gene are MNHEY and SVGAGI. CDR3 sequence reads: CASSYRRLAGGRGDTQYF. In DNA form, the CDR3 reads TGTGCCAGCAGTTACAGGAGACTAGCGGGAGGGAGAGGAGATACGCAGTATTTT.

The rearrangement joins TRBV19 to TRBJ2-2; 11 nucleotides match TRBD1. Germline values: CDR1 LNHDA, CDR2 SQIVND (reference sequence). This CDR3 spans 15 amino acids. V shed 7 bases, J shed 5 bases, and the junction held 6 bases outside the gene matches. CDR3 sequence (DNA): TGTGCCAGTATCTACGGGACAGGGGGAACCGGGGAGCTGTTTTTT. Residues: CASIYGTGGTGELFF.

Concerning this clonotype: An end of the junction differs from the germline gene, which may be a read error. The CDR3 coding sequence is TGTGCCAGCAACTTAAAACTAGCCGAGCAGTACTTC. Protein: CASNLKLAEQYF. The chain has TRBV7-6 and TRBJ2-7, with a possible D match to TRBD2 (6 bases). Germline loops: CDR1 SGHVS, CDR2 FNYEAQ. The CDR3 totals 12 residues.

This clonotype was found a few times. The chain uses TRBV12-3 or TRBV12-4 and TRBJ2-7, with 7 positions matching TRBD2. The V segment lost 5 bases and the J segment 3 bases; nucleotides outside the gene matches: 13. This CDR3 is built from 16 residues. The CDR3 sequence is CASSPSKRGPGYEQYF. DNA of the CDR3: TGTGCCAGCAGTCCCAGTAAGCGGGGACCCGGCTACGAGCAGTACTTC.